Presented here are 27 T cell receptor beta chains from one specimen sequenced in a study of blood T cells in healthy people across ages. Sample-barcoded 5' priming and a J-beta primer mix drove a second PCR of roughly 7 to 11 cycles. TCRdb re-analysed the 5' RACE reads in MiXCR, keeping a single row per CDR3 protein. The sample lists approximately 600,000 distinct CDR3 sequences, roughly three fifths occurring once. Sample: blood. The receptors come from a man aged 60 to 75 in good health.

The V gene is TRBV24-1, the J gene TRBJ2-5; a possible D gene is TRBD1 (5 bases). There are 15 residues in the CDR3. Germline V CDR1 and CDR2: KGHDR, SFDVKD. Trimming took off 1 base at V and 2 bases at J, with 10 bases between the two ends. The CDR3 region has the DNA TGTGCCACCAGTGATTTCCAGGGCTCACAAGAGACCCAGTACTTC. Its protein product is CATSDFQGSQETQYF.

The CDR3 sequence is CASSPDARTYEQYF. CDR3 DNA sequence: TGTGCCAGCAGCCCCGACGCCCGTACCTACGAGCAGTACTTC. The chain recombines TRBV5-4 with TRBJ2-7; unclear D gene. Trimming cost V 4 bases and J 2 bases, with 13 bases left between them. The CDR3 runs to 14 residues. Per germline, CDR1 SGHNT and CDR2 YYREEE (reference sequence).

This clonotype was counted between two and nine times. J is TRBJ2-1 and V is TRBV20-1; 9 bases map to TRBD2. Germline trimming cut 5 bases from V and 0 bases from J; bases unmatched to any gene: 5. In germline, CDR1 is DFQATT, CDR2 SNEGSKA (reference sequence). CDR3 length equals 15 residues. This CDR3 is CSAWRGGSSYNEQFF. In DNA form, the CDR3 reads TGCAGTGCTTGGCGGGGGGGCAGCTCCTACAATGAGCAGTTCTTC.

The chain employs TRBV18 and TRBJ2-1, with TRBD2 matching 11 bases. With 5 bases clipped from V and 6 bases from J, the junction kept 15 bases outside the gene matches. The CDR3 has 18 amino acids. Germline lookup yields CDR1 KGHSH and CDR2 LQKENI. In DNA, the CDR3 is TGTGCCAGCTCAACGCTCAATTCCCTAGCGGGGGGTCCCAATGAGCAGTTCTTC. This translates into CASSTLNSLAGGPNEQFF.

The chain recombines TRBV20-1 with TRBJ1-2; TRBD1 aligns across 7 bases. Germline V gene sequence: CDR1 DFQATT, CDR2 SNEGSKA (reference sequence). V was clipped by 0 bases and J by 3 bases; unmatched bases: 4. CDR3 size: 14 residues. CDR3 amino acids: CSAREQGGDYGYTF. In nucleotides, the CDR3 is TGCAGTGCTAGAGAGCAGGGGGGGGACTATGGCTACACCTTC.

This chain connects TRBV6-2 or TRBV6-3 to TRBJ1-1; D not certain. This CDR3 has 12 residues. Trimming took off 6 bases at V and 7 bases at J, with 12 bases between the two ends. Germline V gene sequence: CDR1 MNHEY, CDR2 SVGEGT. The DNA for the CDR3 is TGTGCCAGCAGGGACCGGGCCGGTGAAGCTTTCTTT. Protein: CASRDRAGEAFF.

This chain links TRBV27 with TRBJ1-5; tentative D call: TRBD1 (6 bases). CDR1 and CDR2 from the germline V gene are MNHEY and SMNVEV (reference sequence). This CDR3 region has 18 residues. V lost 5 bases, J lost 1 base, and 21 bases lay in between. Written as DNA, the CDR3 is TGTGCCAGCAGTGCCAGATCTAGGGGGAGTCTAAGCAATCAGCCCCAGCATTTT. Encoded protein: CASSARSRGSLSNQPQHF.

As for this clonotype: One end of the junction is discordant with germline, which a read error may explain. The CDR3: CASSYLYRAGNSPLQF. CDR3 coding DNA: TGTGCCAGCAGTTACCTATACAGGGCTGGGAATTCACCCCTCCAATTT. V gene TRBV6-5 combines with J gene TRBJ1-6, with a weak D call TRBD1 (6 bases). CDR1 is MNHEY, CDR2 SVGAGI, per germline. The CDR3 spans 16 residues.

The rearrangement uses TRBV12-3 or TRBV12-4 and TRBJ2-4; no reliable D call. The CDR3 is made up of 15 amino acids. Trimming cost V 3 bases and J 0 bases, with 9 bases left between them. As DNA, the CDR3 is TGTGCCAGCAGTTTCCGTGGACCAGCCAAAAACATTCAGTACTTC. It encodes CASSFRGPAKNIQYF.

The table lists this clonotype with many counts. The chain uses TRBV7-8 and TRBJ2-7; D remains unclear. Trimming took 5 bases from V and 1 from J, leaving 15 bases between them. Per the germline V gene, CDR1 is SGHVS and CDR2 is FQNEAQ. This CDR3 has 15 amino acids. The CDR3 is CASSPRPPGSYEQYF. As DNA, the CDR3 is TGTGCCAGCAGCCCACGACCCCCAGGTTCCTACGAGCAGTACTTC.

This clonotype was detected ten times or more. The chain links TRBV2 to TRBJ2-5; D possibly corresponds to TRBD1 (5 bases). Deletions cut 7 bases from V and 5 bases from J, with 14 bases between. Germline V gene sequence: CDR1 SNHLY, CDR2 FYNNEI. The CDR3 spans 13 residues. In DNA form, the CDR3 reads TGTGCCAGCATGAAGGGGTTGCGCGAGACCCAGTACTTC. Protein: CASMKGLRETQYF. The variable domain in full, completed from reference TRBV2 and TRBJ2-5, reads EPEVTQTPSHQVTQMGQEVILRCVPISNHLYFYWYRQILGQKVEFLVSFYNNEISEKSEIFDDQFSVERPDGSNFTLKIRSTKLEDSAMYFCASMKGLRETQYFGPGTRLLVL.

The count of this clonotype is one. The germline gene is not matched at one end of the junction; a read error may be the cause. The chain links TRBV25-1 to TRBJ1-5; tentative D call: TRBD1 (5 bases). The CDR3 length is 14 residues. Germline assignment: CDR1 MGHDK and CDR2 SYGVNS. In DNA form, the CDR3 reads TGTGCCAGCAGTCCCGGGGCAGGGCTTCAGCCCCAGAATTTT. The encoded protein is CASSPGAGLQPQNF.

The CDR3 DNA is TGTGCCAGCCGCCCAGCGGGGGGCCGGGCAGATACGCAGTATTTT. Translating it yields CASRPAGGRADTQYF. The chain combines TRBV6-1 with TRBJ2-3; 9 bases line up with TRBD2. Trimming removed 8 bases from V and 4 bases from J; junction bases left unmatched: 10. Per the germline V gene, CDR1 is MNHNS and CDR2 is SASEGT. The length of the CDR3 is 15 residues.

This clonotype turned up a few times. The chain combines TRBV27 with TRBJ1-1; 9 bases match TRBD1. Germline trimming cut 11 bases from V and 7 bases from J; bases unmatched to any gene: 11. The germline V gene has CDR1 MNHEY and CDR2 SMNVEV (reference sequence). The CDR3 runs 13 residues. The CDR3 DNA is TGTGCCGCCGGGGACAGGGTTCTCCATGAAGCTTTCTTT. Protein sequence: CAAGDRVLHEAFF.

The V call is TRBV3-1, the J call TRBJ1-2; D is perhaps TRBD1 (5 bases). The CDR3 is 15 residues long. The ends were cut back, 0 bases at V and 4 bases at J, with 12 bases in the middle. The germline gives CDR1 LGHDT, CDR2 YNNKEL (reference sequence). The CDR3 loop reads CASSQDGGGSYGYTF. DNA for the CDR3: TGTGCCAGCAGCCAAGATGGTGGGGGAAGCTATGGCTACACCTTC.

This clonotype was picked up a small number of times. The junction departs from germline at one end; a sequencing error may be responsible. The V call is TRBV4-1, the J call TRBJ2-3, with a tentative D call TRBD1 (5 bases). CDR3 size: 17 residues. Germline lookup yields CDR1 MGHRA and CDR2 YSYEKL. CDR3 sequence (DNA): TGCGCCAACAGCCAAGGTGGAAGGGGCTCGTCCAAAGATACGCAGTATTTT. It is translated as CANSQGGRGSSKDTQYF.

The table lists this clonotype with many counts. J is TRBJ1-1 and V is TRBV7-2, with TRBD1 matching over 12 bases. The CDR3 spans 17 residues. V lost 5 bases and J lost 0; bases outside the gene matches: 7. The germline gives CDR1 SGHTA, CDR2 FQGNSA. CDR3 sequence (DNA): TGTGCCAGCAGCGCAACGGGACAGGGGGCGCTGAACACTGAAGCTTTCTTT. Translated, it gives CASSATGQGALNTEAFF.

V usage is TRBV6-1 and J usage is TRBJ2-5; D unclear. The CDR3 length is 10 residues. Trimming took off 2 bases at V and 11 bases at J, with 6 bases between the two ends. CDR1 and CDR2 from the germline V gene are MNHNS and SASEGT. CDR3 amino acids: CASSEFEQYF. The CDR3 DNA is TGTGCCAGCAGTGAATTTGAGCAGTACTTC.

This sequence joins TRBV6-1 and TRBJ2-1, with 7 nucleotides matching TRBD2. Germline CDR1 is MNHNS and CDR2 is SASEGT. After removal of 5 bases from V and 7 bases from J, the junction contained 8 bases not matched to a gene. The CDR3 extends over 14 amino acids. The CDR3 DNA sequence: TGTGCCAGCAGTCGGGGGGACCCCTCGAATGAGCAGTTCTTC. Translated: CASSRGDPSNEQFF.

This clonotype was seen once. The chain recombines TRBV15 with TRBJ2-3; D possibly corresponds to TRBD1 (5 bases). V lost 0 bases, J lost 10 bases, and 11 bases lay in between. This CDR3 spans 13 amino acids. Germline loops: CDR1 LNHNV, CDR2 YYDKDF (reference sequence). As DNA, the CDR3 is TGTGCCACCAGCAGAGATAGGGCAGGGTCGCAGTATTTT. Its protein product is CATSRDRAGSQYF. The whole variable domain, remainder taken from reference TRBV15 and TRBJ2-3, is DAMVIQNPRYQVTQFGKPVTLSCSQTLNHNVMYWYQQKSSQAPKLLFHYYDKDFNNEADTPDNFQSRRPNTSFCFLDIRSPGLGDTAMYLCATSRDRAGSQYFGPGTRLTVL.

This clonotype was counted a few times. The rearrangement links TRBV27 to TRBJ2-1, with D perhaps assigned TRBD1 or TRBD2 (5 bases each). This CDR3 contains 15 residues. The germline gives CDR1 MNHEY, CDR2 SMNVEV (reference sequence). V was pared by 2 bases and J by 5 bases, with 13 bases between. CDR3 residues: CASSLMGVWDNEQFF. DNA for the CDR3: TGTGCCAGCAGTTTAATGGGGGTCTGGGACAATGAGCAGTTCTTC.

The V and J genes are TRBV11-3 and TRBJ2-3; D may correspond to TRBD1 or TRBD2 (5 bases each). With 1 base removed from V and 7 bases from J, the gap between germline ends came to 9 bases. The CDR3 sequence is 13 residues long. Germline values: CDR1 SGHNT, CDR2 YENEEA. In nucleotides, the CDR3 is TGTGCCAGCAGCTTAGGGGGGAGCCATACGCAGTATTTT. This sequence encodes CASSLGGSHTQYF.

This rearrangement joins TRBV3-1 to TRBJ2-3, with 11 bases aligning to TRBD1. This CDR3 is built from 15 residues. V gave up 3 bases and J gave up 3 bases; unmatched junction bases: 2. Germline V gene sequence: CDR1 LGHDT, CDR2 YNNKEL (reference sequence). The CDR3 region has the DNA TGTGCCAGCAGCCACGGACAGGGGGCAACAGATACGCAGTATTTT. The encoded protein is CASSHGQGATDTQYF.

The rearrangement uses TRBV3-1 and TRBJ2-1, with TRBD1 matching 10 bases. This CDR3 has 16 amino acids. V shed 1 base and J 9 bases; nucleotides not matched to a gene: 9. Germline V gene sequence: CDR1 LGHDT, CDR2 YNNKEL (reference sequence). The DNA for the CDR3 is TGTGCCAGCAGCCAAGCGGACAGGGGGTCCGCGGGTGAGCAGTTCTTC. Its translation: CASSQADRGSAGEQFF.

This sequence joins TRBV7-2 and TRBJ1-4; TRBD1 matches at 7 bases. Germline loops: CDR1 SGHTA, CDR2 FQGNSA. The V and J ends lost 2 bases and 8 bases, in that order; junction bases with no gene match: 5. The CDR3 loop spans 14 amino acids. The CDR3, as DNA: TGTGCCAGCAGCTTACAGGGGGGGGGAGAAAAACTGTTTTTT. Translation: CASSLQGGGEKLFF.

V gene TRBV3-1 combines with J gene TRBJ2-1; 7 bases agree with TRBD2. Germline CDR1 is LGHDT and CDR2 is YNNKEL (reference sequence). CDR3 length: 14 residues. Trimming removed 1 base from V and 9 bases from J; junction bases left unmatched: 6. CDR3 in amino acids: CASSQAGPGGEQFF. DNA for the CDR3: TGTGCCAGCAGCCAAGCGGGGCCGGGGGGTGAGCAGTTCTTC.

For this clonotype: One junction end does not reproduce the germline sequence, and a read error may be involved. The rearrangement links TRBV6-2 or TRBV6-3 to TRBJ1-2, with D uncertain. This CDR3 is 15 amino acids long. The V gene's germline CDR1 is MNHEY and CDR2 SVGEGT. CDR3 loop: CTSSLRPRANYGYTF. In DNA form, the CDR3 reads TGTACCAGCAGTCTCCGACCGAGAGCTAACTATGGCTACACCTTC.